These 13 T cell receptor beta chains share one sample of origin, sequenced in a study of blood T cell repertoires in COVID-19. Profiling relied on immunoSEQ multiplex PCR, and the TCRdb table lists in-frame clones only, not all of them. The table records 150,000 or so clones, about 86% of them present only once. The sequencing input was peripheral blood. The receptors derive from a man aged 50 to 60 with active or convalescent COVID-19.

V usage is TRBV5-1 and J usage is TRBJ2-7, with 10 bases identical to TRBD2. The germline CDR1 and CDR2 sequences are SGHRS and YFSETQ. Germline trimming cut 5 bases from V and 2 bases from J; bases unmatched to any gene: 7. CDR3 size: 15 residues. The CDR3 DNA follows: TGCGCCAGCAGTTACGGACTAGCGGAGACCTACGAGCAGTACTTC. Translating it yields CASSYGLAETYEQYF. Together with reference TRBV5-1 and TRBJ2-7, the CDR3 gives the full variable domain: KAGVTQTPRYLIKTRGQQVTLSCSPISGHRSVSWYQQTPGQGLQFLFEYFSETQRNKGNFPGRFSGRQFSNSRSEMNVSTLELGDSALYLCASSYGLAETYEQYFGPGTRLTVT.

Turning to this clone: The identical CDR3 is also encoded by other nucleotide sequences in the sample. The chain links TRBV2 to TRBJ1-5; D is undetermined. CDR1 is SNHLY, CDR2 FYNNEI, per germline. The length of the CDR3 is 15 residues. Trimming removed 4 bases from V and 0 bases from J, with 10 bases in between. The CDR3 DNA follows: TGTGCCAGCAGTGCCCCGGGGTATAGCAATCAGCCCCAGCATTTT. Its protein is CASSAPGYSNQPQHF.

The V gene is TRBV27, the J gene TRBJ2-1; D perhaps matches TRBD1 (6 bases). Germline CDR1 MNHEY, CDR2 SMNVEV (reference sequence). Trimming removed 8 bases from V and 12 bases from J, with 11 bases in between. This CDR3 is built from 10 residues. CDR3 protein: CASGGHGQFF. The CDR3 nucleotides are TGTGCCAGCGGGGGACACGGGCAGTTCTTC.

This chain connects TRBV7-9 to TRBJ1-5; 12 bases fit TRBD1. Germline lookup yields CDR1 SEHNR and CDR2 FQNEAQ (reference sequence). After removal of 5 bases from V and 7 bases from J, the junction contained 6 bases not matched to a gene. The CDR3 is 15 residues long. This CDR3 is CASSVGQGAGQPQHF. For the CDR3, the DNA is TGTGCCAGCAGCGTGGGACAGGGGGCAGGGCAGCCCCAGCATTTT. The full variable domain, completed using reference TRBV7-9 and TRBJ1-5, is DTGVSQNPRHKITKRGQNVTFRCDPISEHNRLYWYRQTLGQGPEFLTYFQNEAQLEKSRLLSDRFSAERPKGSFSTLEIQRTEQGDSAMYLCASSVGQGAGQPQHFGDGTRLSIL.

V gene TRBV5-4 combines with J gene TRBJ1-5, with unresolved D. V lost 3 bases and J lost 2, with 12 bases in between. The CDR3 consists of 15 residues. Germline CDR1 SGHNT, CDR2 YYREEE (reference sequence). CDR3 protein: CASSSDLQGNQPQHF. The CDR3 DNA follows: TGTGCCAGCAGCTCGGATCTTCAGGGCAATCAGCCCCAGCATTTT.

The rearrangement links TRBV5-5 to TRBJ1-1, with TRBD1 matching over 8 bases. In germline, CDR1 is SGHKS, CDR2 YYEKEE (reference sequence). The CDR3 sequence is 14 residues long. The V segment lost 7 bases and the J segment 0 bases; nucleotides outside the gene matches: 5. CDR3 sequence reads: CASGRQGMNTEAFF. Here the CDR3 DNA reads TGTGCCAGCGGCCGACAGGGGATGAACACTGAAGCTTTCTTT.

The sample holds one count of this clone. This chain connects TRBV2 to TRBJ1-1; D is possibly TRBD1 (5 bases). Germline CDR1 and CDR2: SNHLY and FYNNEI. The germline V and J ends were trimmed by 6 bases and 2 bases, with 10 bases remaining between them. This CDR3 contains 13 residues. This CDR3 reads CASSGDFNTEAFF. The CDR3 DNA is TGTGCCAGCAGCGGGGACTTCAACACTGAAGCTTTCTTT.

This clone was detected once. The V and J genes are TRBV5-1 and TRBJ2-7; 11 nucleotides line up with TRBD2. Germline V gene lookup returns CDR1 SGHRS and CDR2 YFSETQ. Trimming at V came to 3 bases and at J to 0 bases, leaving 2 bases not matched to a gene. The CDR3 is 15 amino acids. As DNA, the CDR3 is TGCGCCAGCAGCTCGGGACTAGCGGTCTCCTACGAGCAGTACTTC. This translates into CASSSGLAVSYEQYF.

The chain couples TRBV27 to TRBJ2-7; a possible D gene is TRBD1 (6 bases). The germline V gene encodes CDR1 MNHEY and CDR2 SMNVEV (reference sequence). The V and J ends lost 5 bases and 6 bases respectively, with 26 bases between them. The CDR3 length is 17 residues. The CDR3 region is CASSPLVYRTEGVEQYF. The CDR3, as DNA: TGTGCCAGCAGTCCACTCGTATATCGGACAGAAGGTGTCGAGCAGTACTTC.

This rearrangement joins TRBV19 to TRBJ1-6; D possibly corresponds to TRBD1 (5 bases). CDR3 length: 13 residues. V lost 5 bases and J 9 bases, leaving 11 bases between the germline ends. Germline loops: CDR1 LNHDA, CDR2 SQIVND (reference sequence). The DNA of the CDR3 is TGTGCCAGTAGTGCAGACAGAGTTTCACCCCTCCACTTT. Its translation: CASSADRVSPLHF.

This chain links TRBV28 with TRBJ1-2; unclear D gene. The CDR3 has 13 amino acids. V was shortened by 2 bases and J by 4 bases, with 8 bases between the two germline ends. Per germline, CDR1 MDHEN and CDR2 SYDVKM. The CDR3 DNA follows: TGTGCCAGCAGTTTAACAGAGATCTATGGCTACACCTTC. This gives the protein CASSLTEIYGYTF.

The chain links TRBV5-1 to TRBJ1-1, with D possibly matching TRBD1 (6 bases). The CDR3 length is 14 residues. V was pared by 4 bases and J by 1 base, with 11 bases between. Germline loops: CDR1 SGHRS, CDR2 YFSETQ. The CDR3 sequence is CASSQDSSNTEAFF. DNA of the CDR3: TGCGCCAGCAGCCAGGACAGTTCGAACACTGAAGCTTTCTTT.

The CDR3 loop reads CASSSDRGGLGGELFF. Here the CDR3 DNA reads TGTGCCAGCAGCTCGGACAGGGGAGGTTTGGGCGGGGAGCTGTTTTTT. This chain connects TRBV11-2 to TRBJ2-2; 9 bases fit TRBD1. This CDR3 spans 16 amino acids. Germline V gives CDR1 SGHAT, CDR2 FQNNGV. V was pared by 4 bases and J by 7 bases, with 10 bases of the junction left unmatched.